This T cell receptor beta chain was identified during a study of Ad26.COV2.S vaccination and SARS-CoV-2 variants. Study-wide results and limits: In vaccinated individuals, spike-specific CD8+ and CD4+ T cell responses reportedly displayed substantial breadth.

TCRdb keeps only in-frame clones here, not all; method: immunoSEQ multiplex PCR. The sample has about 410,000 clones; 75% to 90% are singletons. Points on this clone: Its matching antigen is unknown.

Described treatment: roughly 20 received Ad26.COV2.S at low or high dose, single or two shots; several received placebo; per-sample allocation not given. Day 63 following the first vaccine or placebo injection was when the samples were taken. The CDR3 has 15 amino acids. Unmatched junction bases numbered 1, after V lost 1 base and J lost 6 bases. The germline gives CDR1 SGHTA, CDR2 FQGNSA. The receptor comes from a person aged 18 to 65 who received the Ad26.COV2.S COVID-19 vaccine or a placebo. Source: peripheral blood, taken in a trial of Ad26.COV2.S vaccine versus placebo. This rearrangement joins TRBV7-2 to TRBJ2-1; TRBD2 matches at 12 bases. The chain's CDR3 is CASSLVTSGSNEQFF. The DNA of the CDR3 is TGTGCCAGCAGCTTAGTGACTAGCGGGAGCAATGAGCAGTTCTTC.